This TCR beta chain was found in a study of control samples from healthy donors and cancer patients. Germline V gene data show CDR1 as SNHLY and CDR2 as FYNNEI. Trimming took off 8 bases at V and 4 bases at J, with 12 bases between the two ends. The CDR3 runs 12 residues. Clones were read by immunoSEQ multiplex PCR, and TCRdb kept only the in-frame ones, dropping some. Among about 130,000 clones listed, 90% were seen once. The TCR originated in a man aged 35 to 55 in good health. The genes are TRBV2 and TRBJ2-7, with D possibly called TRBD1 or TRBD2 (5 bases each). Sequencing used blood. As DNA, the CDR3 is TGTGCCAGCGCCTGGGGGAAGTACGAGCAGTACTTC. Amino acids: CASAWGKYEQYF.